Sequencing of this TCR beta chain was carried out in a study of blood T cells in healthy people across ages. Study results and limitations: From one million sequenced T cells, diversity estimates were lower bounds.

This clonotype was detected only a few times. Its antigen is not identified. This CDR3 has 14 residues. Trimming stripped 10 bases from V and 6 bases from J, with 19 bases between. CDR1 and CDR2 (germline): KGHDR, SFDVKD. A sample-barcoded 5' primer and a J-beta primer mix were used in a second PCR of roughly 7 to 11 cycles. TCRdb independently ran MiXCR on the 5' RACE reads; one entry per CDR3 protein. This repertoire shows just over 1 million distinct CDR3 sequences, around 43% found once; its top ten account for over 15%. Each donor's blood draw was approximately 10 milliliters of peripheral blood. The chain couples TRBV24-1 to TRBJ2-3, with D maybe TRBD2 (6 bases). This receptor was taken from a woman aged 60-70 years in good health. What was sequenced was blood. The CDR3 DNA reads TGTGCCACTTCCGTTGCGGGACCGTCGGATACGCAGTATTTT. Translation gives CATSVAGPSDTQYF.